This T cell receptor (beta chain) was recorded in a study of coeliac disease. Study-level results: The authors considered this approach unsuitable for unbiased detection of gliadin-specific T cells. Few TRB amino acid sequences were shared between samples; most were unique. Lamina propria and intraepithelial cell fractions may contain each other's cells.

V lost 0 bases and J lost 8, with 14 bases in between. The CDR3 is 14 residues long. In germline, CDR1 is SGHVS, CDR2 FQNEAQ. Repertoires were generated with immunoSEQ multiplex PCR, while TCRdb's copy carries only in-frame clones and drops some. Altogether 8,700 or so clones are present, over 55% being singletons, with the ten largest covering 20% to 25%. One frozen approximately 470,000-cell aliquot per fraction was sequenced. Worth noting for this clone: Its specificity is unknown.

The chain is built from TRBV7-8 and TRBJ2-7; D is possibly TRBD1 (7 bases). The sequence derives from a woman aged 60-70 years with celiac disease. Source material: lamina propria lymphocytes from the gut. The DNA of the CDR3 is TGTGCCAGCAGCTTAGCCCAGGGGGGATCGAAGCAGTACTTC. Translated, it gives CASSLAQGGSKQYF.